This is a list of T cell receptor beta chains from one sample in a study of blood T cell repertoires in COVID-19. Some clones are missing from TCRdb's copy, which holds only in-frame ones; the method was immunoSEQ multiplex PCR. The data contain some 120,000 clones, approximately 84% of them singletons. Material for sequencing was peripheral blood. These receptors were obtained from a woman in her thirties who had recovered from COVID-19. The CDR3 runs from the conserved cysteine through the conserved F or W. Each record gives: J gene, V gene, clone size, D gene, CDR3 protein, CDR3 DNA. The D gene is left open where the match is weak. Clone sizes are given selectively: once, few, many, or a class where the clone is expanded.

TRBJ1-5	TRBV11-2	-	-	CASSLGESNQPQHF	TGTGCCAGCAGCTTGGGCGAGAGCAATCAGCCCCAGCATTTT
TRBJ2-5	TRBV11-2	-	-	CASSINGSLIFQETQYF	TGTGCCAGCAGCATAAACGGGAGTCTGATATTCCAAGAGACCCAGTACTTC
TRBJ2-1	TRBV7-3	-	TRBD2	CASSISGRAGSYNEQFF	TGTGCCAGCAGCATTAGCGGGAGGGCCGGTTCCTACAATGAGCAGTTCTTC
TRBJ2-5	TRBV6-6	-	-	CASRDGAQETQYF	TGTGCCAGCAGAGATGGGGCCCAAGAGACCCAGTACTTC
TRBJ1-5	TRBV7-2	-	-	CASSLGGWGNQPQHF	TGTGCCAGCAGCTTAGGGGGCTGGGGCAATCAGCCCCAGCATTTT
TRBJ2-7	TRBV6-6	once	-	CASSSDQTGGWGEQYF	TGTGCCAGCAGTTCGGACCAGACAGGAGGATGGGGTGAGCAGTACTTC
TRBJ1-4	TRBV9	-	TRBD1	CASNNPRDREKLFF	TGTGCCAGCAACAACCCCCGGGACAGGGAAAAACTGTTTTTT
TRBJ1-4	TRBV5-5	-	-	CASSRGSSTNEKLFF	TGTGCCAGCAGCCGGGGGAGCTCAACTAATGAAAAACTGTTTTTT
TRBJ1-4	TRBV19	-	TRBD1	CASRDRGHEKLFF	TGTGCCAGTCGGGACAGGGGGCATGAAAAACTGTTTTTT
TRBJ2-7	TRBV5-1	-	TRBD1	CASSAEDRDSYEQYF	TGCGCCAGCAGCGCCGAAGACAGGGACTCCTACGAGCAGTACTTC
TRBJ2-3	TRBV5-1	-	-	CASSSQQLTDTQYF	TGCGCCAGCAGCTCCCAACAGCTTACAGATACGCAGTATTTT
TRBJ1-4	TRBV6-1	-	-	CASSEAWTVRNLFF	TGTGCCAGCAGTGAAGCGTGGACAGTTCGGAACCTGTTTTTT
TRBJ1-1	TRBV28	once	-	CASSLLRNTEAFF	TGTGCCAGCAGTTTACTACGAAACACTGAAGCTTTCTTT
TRBJ1-3	TRBV19	-	TRBD1	CAKLQGAAGNTIYF	TGTGCCAAACTACAGGGGGCGGCAGGAAACACCATATATTTT
TRBJ2-6	TRBV29-1	-	TRBD1	CSVAGQGAANVLTF	TGCAGCGTCGCGGGGCAGGGGGCGGCCAACGTCCTGACTTTC
TRBJ2-1	TRBV29-1	-	-	CSVVSRNEQFF	TGCAGCGTCGTCTCGCGCAATGAGCAGTTCTTC
TRBJ2-3	TRBV11-3	-	-	CASSLGGSTDTQYF	TGTGCCAGCAGCTTAGGAGGGAGCACAGATACGCAGTATTTT
TRBJ2-1	TRBV4-2	once	-	CASSQATTSSYNEQFF	TGTGCCAGCAGCCAAGCGACTACGAGCTCCTACAATGAGCAGTTCTTC
TRBJ2-2	TRBV9	-	-	CASSVEPYEAGELFF	TGTGCCAGCAGCGTAGAACCGTATGAGGCCGGGGAGCTGTTTTTT
TRBJ1-2	TRBV10-2	-	TRBD1	CASSESSQGVTDGLGYTF	TGCGCCAGCAGTGAGTCGAGTCAGGGGGTCACCGATGGGCTGGGCTACACCTTC
TRBJ1-4	TRBV29-1	once	TRBD1	CSVEEGAGEKLFF	TGCAGCGTTGAGGAGGGGGCGGGTGAAAAACTGTTTTTT
TRBJ2-2	TRBV2	-	TRBD1	CASRSGTGGYTGELFF	TGTGCCAGCAGATCTGGTACAGGGGGCTACACCGGGGAGCTGTTTTTT
TRBJ1-5	TRBV4-1	-	-	CASSLRRDSNQPQHF	TGCGCCAGCAGCCTTCGGAGGGACAGCAATCAGCCCCAGCATTTT
TRBJ1-3	TRBV19	few	-	CASSSSGLISGNTIYF	TGTGCCAGTAGTTCCTCAGGCTTGATCTCTGGAAACACCATATATTTT
TRBJ1-2	TRBV18	-	TRBD1	CASSPPGTGGSNYGYTF	TGTGCCAGCTCACCACCGGGGACAGGGGGGTCGAACTATGGCTACACCTTC
TRBJ1-3	TRBV5-6	-	-	CASSSAGGYSGNTIYF	TGTGCCAGCAGCTCAGCCGGAGGGTACTCTGGAAACACCATATATTTT
TRBJ2-1	TRBV5-5	-	-	CASSSVSGVRNEQFF	TGTGCCAGCAGCTCGGTATCGGGGGTCCGGAATGAGCAGTTCTTC
TRBJ2-2	TRBV5-4	once	TRBD2	CASSVRLAGGHFYTGELFF	TGTGCCAGCAGCGTCCGACTAGCGGGGGGGCATTTTTACACCGGGGAGCTGTTTTTT
TRBJ1-5	TRBV7-8	few	-	CASSFLGRGYGNQPQHF	TGTGCCAGCAGCTTCTTAGGTCGGGGGTATGGCAATCAGCCCCAGCATTTT
TRBJ1-3	TRBV2	-	-	CASSEGGPGNTIYF	TGTGCCAGCAGTGAAGGTGGCCCTGGAAACACCATATATTTT
TRBJ2-3	TRBV19	-	-	CASSRTVRTDTQYF	TGTGCCAGTAGCCGGACAGTACGCACAGATACGCAGTATTTT
TRBJ1-1	TRBV29-1	once	-	CSVEVETGVFGAFF	TGCAGCGTTGAAGTGGAGACCGGGGTGTTTGGAGCTTTCTTT
TRBJ1-4	TRBV30	-	-	CAWSVSRGVTNEKLFF	TGTGCCTGGAGTGTATCCAGGGGCGTTACTAATGAAAAACTGTTTTTT
TRBJ1-2	TRBV2	-	-	CASRRDGAGVGYTF	TGTGCCAGCCGCCGTGATGGGGCAGGGGTTGGCTACACCTTC
TRBJ2-1	TRBV15	-	TRBD2	CATSLRTSGDEQFF	TGTGCCACCAGCTTAAGGACTAGCGGAGATGAGCAGTTCTTC
TRBJ1-1	TRBV5-8	-	TRBD1	CASSLFFTGDTEAFF	TGTGCCAGCAGCTTGTTCTTCACAGGGGACACTGAAGCTTTCTTT
TRBJ2-2	TRBV11-1	once	TRBD1	CASSRQGATGELFF	TGTGCCAGCAGCAGACAGGGGGCTACCGGGGAGCTGTTTTTT
TRBJ2-7	TRBV3-1/TRBV3-2	-	-	CASSQEGQTGTYEQYF	TGTGCCAGCAGCCAAGAAGGGCAGACAGGAACCTACGAGCAGTACTTC
TRBJ1-1	TRBV12-3/TRBV12-4	-	-	CANQREGSAAFF	TGTGCCAACCAACGAGAGGGCAGTGCTGCTTTCTTT
TRBJ1-1	TRBV7-3	-	-	CASSLMAGTEAFF	TGTGCCAGCAGCTTAATGGCAGGGACTGAAGCTTTCTTT
TRBJ2-1	TRBV11-2	once	TRBD2	CASSNSRGGRNEQFF	TGTGCCAGCAGTAATTCCCGCGGGGGAAGGAATGAGCAGTTCTTC
TRBJ2-7	TRBV5-4	-	TRBD2	CASSLEKRGAYEQYF	TGTGCCAGCAGCTTGGAAAAGCGGGGTGCCTACGAGCAGTACTTC
TRBJ2-7	TRBV25-1	-	-	CASSESYGFYEQYF	TGTGCCAGCAGTGAATCTTACGGTTTCTACGAGCAGTACTTC
TRBJ1-2	TRBV6-5	-	TRBD1	CASSSGQTYGYTF	TGTGCCAGCAGTTCGGGACAGACCTATGGCTACACCTTC
TRBJ2-7	TRBV19	once	TRBD1	CASSLRQGTYEQYF	TGTGCCAGTAGTTTAAGACAGGGCACCTACGAGCAGTACTTC
TRBJ1-2	TRBV5-8	-	TRBD1	CASSFRDRYGYTF	TGTGCCAGCAGCTTCCGGGACAGATATGGCTACACCTTC
TRBJ1-1	TRBV19	-	-	CASSRGGGVTEAFF	TGTGCCAGTAGTAGAGGCGGGGGTGTCACTGAAGCTTTCTTT